The table lists the clone carrying this T cell receptor beta chain with a few counts. The antigen is unknown. This record comes from a study of cytomegalovirus exposure and HLA in healthy donors. The wider study: Within the Caucasian-associated ancestry cluster were about 81% of the roughly 400 genotyped donors.

Germline V lookup: CDR1 KGHSH, CDR2 LQKENI. The CDR3 covers 14 residues. V lost 5 bases to trimming and J lost 7 bases; unmatched junction nucleotides: 3. PCR employed 60 Vbeta and 13 Jbeta primers. TCRdb's table, derived via immunoSEQ multiplex PCR, lists solely in-frame clones and lacks some. This sample yields about 54,000 clones, of which approximately 86% are seen a single time; 2.5% to 3.5% belongs to the top ten. Study-level findings and limits: In an earlier analysis, productive rearrangement rates for most beta V segments clustered near 87% or 30%. In a later analysis, a genetic analysis reported fewer productive-TCR N-insertions in an Asian-associated ancestry cluster than the cohort average.

The chain is built from TRBV18 and TRBJ2-1; the match to TRBD2 covers 12 bases. This clonotype was obtained from a young woman in good health and CMV-seronegative. Sequenced input: PBMCs. CDR3 nucleotides: TGTGCCAGCTCAAGACTAGCGGGGGTAAATGAGCAGTTCTTC. It translates to CASSRLAGVNEQFF.